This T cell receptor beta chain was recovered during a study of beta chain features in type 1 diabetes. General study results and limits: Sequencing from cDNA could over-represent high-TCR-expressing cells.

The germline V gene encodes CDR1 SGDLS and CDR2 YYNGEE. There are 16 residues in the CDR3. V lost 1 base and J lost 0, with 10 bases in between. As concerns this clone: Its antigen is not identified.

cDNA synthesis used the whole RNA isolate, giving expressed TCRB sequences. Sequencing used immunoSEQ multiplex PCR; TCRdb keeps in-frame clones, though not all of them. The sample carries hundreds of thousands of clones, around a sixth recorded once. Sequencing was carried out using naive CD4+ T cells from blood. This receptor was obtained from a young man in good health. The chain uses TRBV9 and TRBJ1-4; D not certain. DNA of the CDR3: TGTGCCAGCAGCGTAAATCCGGGGACAACTAATGAAAAACTGTTTTTT. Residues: CASSVNPGTTNEKLFF.